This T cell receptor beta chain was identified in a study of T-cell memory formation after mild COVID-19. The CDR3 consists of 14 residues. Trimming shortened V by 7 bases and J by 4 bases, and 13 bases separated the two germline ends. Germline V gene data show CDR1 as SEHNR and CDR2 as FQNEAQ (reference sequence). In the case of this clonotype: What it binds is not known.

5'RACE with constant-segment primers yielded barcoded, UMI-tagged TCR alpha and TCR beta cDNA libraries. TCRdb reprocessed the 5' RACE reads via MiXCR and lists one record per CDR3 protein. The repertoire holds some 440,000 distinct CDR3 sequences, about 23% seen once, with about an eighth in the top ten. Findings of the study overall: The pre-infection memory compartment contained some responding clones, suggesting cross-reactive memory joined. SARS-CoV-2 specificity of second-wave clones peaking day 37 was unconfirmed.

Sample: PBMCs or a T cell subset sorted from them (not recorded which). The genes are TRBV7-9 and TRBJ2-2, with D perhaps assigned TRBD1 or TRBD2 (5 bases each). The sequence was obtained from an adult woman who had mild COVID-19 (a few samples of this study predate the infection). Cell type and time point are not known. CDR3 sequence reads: CASKGTRATGELFF. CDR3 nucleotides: TGTGCCAGCAAGGGGACCCGAGCCACCGGGGAGCTGTTTTTT.